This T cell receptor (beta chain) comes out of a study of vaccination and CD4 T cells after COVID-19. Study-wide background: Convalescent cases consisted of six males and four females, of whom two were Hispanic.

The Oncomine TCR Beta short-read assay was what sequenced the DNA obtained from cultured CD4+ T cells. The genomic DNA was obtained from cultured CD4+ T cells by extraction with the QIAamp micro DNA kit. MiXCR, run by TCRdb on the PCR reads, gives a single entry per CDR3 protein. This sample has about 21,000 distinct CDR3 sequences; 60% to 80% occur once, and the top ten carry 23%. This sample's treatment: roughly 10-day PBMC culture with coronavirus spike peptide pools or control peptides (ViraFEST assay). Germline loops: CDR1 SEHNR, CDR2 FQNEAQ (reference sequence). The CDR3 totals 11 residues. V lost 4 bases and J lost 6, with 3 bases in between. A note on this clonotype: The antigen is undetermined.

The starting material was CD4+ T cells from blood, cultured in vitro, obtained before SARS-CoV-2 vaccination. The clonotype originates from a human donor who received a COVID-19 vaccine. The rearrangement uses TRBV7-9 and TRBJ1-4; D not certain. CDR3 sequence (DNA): TGTGCCAGCAGCTCCTATGAAAAACTGTTTTTT. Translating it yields CASSSYEKLFF.